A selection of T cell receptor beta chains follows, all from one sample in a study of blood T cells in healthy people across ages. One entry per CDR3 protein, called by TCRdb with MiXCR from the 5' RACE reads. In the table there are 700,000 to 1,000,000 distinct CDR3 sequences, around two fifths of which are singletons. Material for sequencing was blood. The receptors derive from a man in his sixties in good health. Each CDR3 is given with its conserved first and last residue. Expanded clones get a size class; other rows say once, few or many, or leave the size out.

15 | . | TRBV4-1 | CASSQAGSGPYEQFF
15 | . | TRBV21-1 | CASSKGWGPQRDQYF
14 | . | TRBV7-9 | CASSQTGAAETQYF
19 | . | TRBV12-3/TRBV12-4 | CASSTRGTATTELNTEAFF
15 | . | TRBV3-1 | CASSQADRGIYEQCF
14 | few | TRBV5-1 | CASSLELGSKTQYF
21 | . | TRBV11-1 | CASSSPPAGSGTGGWGDTQYF
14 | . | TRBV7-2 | CASSPALAGAEQFF
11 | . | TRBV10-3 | CAIAIVDEQFF
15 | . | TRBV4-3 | CASSPRWGGDEELFF
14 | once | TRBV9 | CASSVSGLGEKLFF
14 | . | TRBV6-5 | CASSYLLRSDTQYF
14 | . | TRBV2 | CASSRGQAGETQYF
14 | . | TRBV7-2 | CASSLGTSAGEQFF
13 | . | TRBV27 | CASSQLIPYEQYF
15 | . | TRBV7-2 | CTSSLRTGGAETQYF
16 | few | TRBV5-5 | CASSLAGRQGIYGYTF
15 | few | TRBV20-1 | CSARPTGGDHYEQYF
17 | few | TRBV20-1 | CSARGYSGAGDTDTQYF
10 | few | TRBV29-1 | CSVVNKRAFF
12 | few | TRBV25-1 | CASSGSGSEQYF
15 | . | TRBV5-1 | CASSSTQGRDEKLFF
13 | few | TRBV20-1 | CSASPGPAYEQYF
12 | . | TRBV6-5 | CASSYLDGEAFF
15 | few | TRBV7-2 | CASSLVGGERETQYF
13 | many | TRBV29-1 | CSVDGSGANVLTF
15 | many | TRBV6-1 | CASRPDRRSNQPQHF
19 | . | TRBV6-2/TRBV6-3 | CASSYPGTSGGSGGNEQFF
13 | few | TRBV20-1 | CSATSGGLYEQYF
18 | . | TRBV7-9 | CASSPGTSGGERTDTQYF
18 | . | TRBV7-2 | CASSFINRAPQGTDTQYF
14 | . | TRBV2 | CASTSWGRTDTQYF
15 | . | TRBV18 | CASSPGSFSLYGYTF
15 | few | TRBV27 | CASSNDRSSYNEQYF
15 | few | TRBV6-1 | CASSEGGADYYEQYF
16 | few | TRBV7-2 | CASSPGNREGGEKLFF
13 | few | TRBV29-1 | CSVNRDVYNEQFF
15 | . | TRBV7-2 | CASSQSRGYNSPLHF
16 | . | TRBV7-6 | CASSLVLGTVPYEQYF
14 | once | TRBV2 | CATATGKYSYEQYF
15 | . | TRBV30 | CAWSGKGSSNQPQHF
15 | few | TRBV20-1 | CSARMTGLAKNIQYF
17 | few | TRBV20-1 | CSARGPGQGARVETQYF
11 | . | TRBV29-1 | CSVEEGIGQFF
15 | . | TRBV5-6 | CASSLVAGGQDEQFF
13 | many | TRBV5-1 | CASSLGSTDTQYF
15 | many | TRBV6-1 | CASSEEASGVYGYTF
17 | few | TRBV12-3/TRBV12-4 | CASSPSPPRGKLTEAFF
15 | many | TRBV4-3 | CASSQTSGGGYEQYF
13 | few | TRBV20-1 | CSARRTQRYEQYF
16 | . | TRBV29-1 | CSSPVAGARGHYEQFF
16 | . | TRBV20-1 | CSARDGPTRRGDTQYF
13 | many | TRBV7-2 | CASSLSMPETQYF
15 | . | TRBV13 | CVSSLIGEAPYEQYF
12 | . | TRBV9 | CASSVGFGEQYF
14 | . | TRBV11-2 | CASKLRELNTEAFF
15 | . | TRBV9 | CASSAEGGYHNEQFF
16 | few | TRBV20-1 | CSATYTLAGGLETQYF